The 9 T cell receptor beta chains below come from one sample, sequenced in a study of blood T cells in healthy people across ages. The use of a sample-barcoded 5' primer and a J-beta primer mix characterized a second PCR of about 7 to 12 cycles. Each CDR3 protein gets one entry after TCRdb re-called the 5' RACE reads with MiXCR. The top ten hold approximately 3.3% of the sample, which has 500,000 to 650,000 distinct CDR3 sequences, approximately 26% seen once. These sequences were also reported in another study, on T cells of mothers and their children.

Sequenced material: blood. The receptors come from a boy aged 2 to 10 in good health.

This chain uses TRBV20-1 with TRBJ2-1; D might be TRBD2 (6 bases). CDR1 DFQATT and CDR2 SNEGSKA come from the germline V gene (reference sequence). The CDR3 has 17 residues. Trimming took 3 bases from V and 8 from J, leaving 26 bases between them. The CDR3: CSASTQDSGVLSDEQFF. CDR3 DNA sequence: TGCAGTGCTAGTACCCAGGACTCGGGGGTCCTATCGGATGAGCAGTTCTTC.

This clonotype has just a few counts. The genes are TRBV5-5 and TRBJ1-1, with 8 bases matching TRBD1. The CDR3 contains 16 residues. Germline V lookup: CDR1 SGHKS, CDR2 YYEKEE (reference sequence). The junction had 8 bases not matched to a gene; V was cut back by 3 bases and J by 1 base. CDR3 sequence: CASSSHIGQGNTEAFF. As DNA, the CDR3 is TGTGCCAGCAGCTCTCATATAGGACAGGGGAACACTGAAGCTTTCTTT.

This clonotype was observed a handful of times. The gene calls are TRBV2 and TRBJ1-1; D is perhaps TRBD1 (5 bases). Germline CDR1 is SNHLY and CDR2 is FYNNEI. This CDR3 contains 14 residues. V lost 7 bases and J 6 bases, leaving 18 bases between the germline ends. The CDR3 protein is CASTTGLGAAEAFF. The CDR3 region has the DNA TGTGCCAGCACGACGGGGCTAGGGGCCGCTGAAGCTTTCTTT.

This chain uses TRBV29-1 with TRBJ2-5; 9 positions agree with TRBD1. The end of the DNA is better explained by TRBJ2-1, so the J call may be wrong. The CDR3 extends over 14 amino acids. Germline V gene data show CDR1 as SQVTM and CDR2 as ANQGSEA. The CDR3 spells CSVDSGQGFDEQFF. The DNA for the CDR3 is TGCAGCGTTGATTCCGGACAGGGGTTCGATGAGCAGTTCTTC.

This clonotype was recorded many times. The rearrangement uses TRBV7-3 and TRBJ1-4; 8 bases align to TRBD1. After removal of 4 bases from V and 8 bases from J, the junction contained 12 bases not matched to a gene. The germline CDR1 and CDR2 sequences are SGHTA and FQGTGA. There are 16 residues in the CDR3. The CDR3 loop is CASSSRPQGAREKLFF. The CDR3 DNA is TGTGCCAGCAGCTCCAGACCTCAGGGGGCCAGGGAAAAACTGTTTTTT.

The rearrangement links TRBV2 to TRBJ2-5; 10 bases align to TRBD2. V gave up 7 bases and J gave up 9 bases; unmatched junction bases: 14. CDR3 length: 15 residues. Per germline, CDR1 SNHLY and CDR2 FYNNEI. The CDR3 nucleotides read TGTGCCAGCACCCCAACTAGCGGGGTTAGGGTGGCCCAGTACTTC. Translation: CASTPTSGVRVAQYF.

This clonotype was recorded at least ten times. The rearrangement uses TRBV5-5 and TRBJ2-1, with D possibly matching TRBD1 (6 bases). CDR3 size: 13 residues. V was cut by 2 bases and J by 7 bases, with 10 bases left in between. Germline CDR1 and CDR2: SGHKS and YYEKEE (reference sequence). This CDR3 is CASSLGRGNEQFF. DNA for the CDR3: TGTGCCAGCAGCTTAGGCAGGGGTAATGAGCAGTTCTTC.

This clonotype was seen more than once but under ten times. V usage is TRBV3-1 and J usage is TRBJ2-3; D possibly corresponds to TRBD1 (5 bases). V was trimmed by 5 bases and J by 2 bases, leaving 14 bases between them. CDR1 and CDR2 from the germline V gene are LGHDT and YNNKEL (reference sequence). This CDR3 is 15 amino acids long. The CDR3 DNA reads TGTGCCAGCAGCGACCCGACCAGGGACACAGATACGCAGTATTTT. It specifies CASSDPTRDTDTQYF.

The genes are TRBV6-5 and TRBJ2-4; 11 positions match TRBD2. Germline values: CDR1 MNHEY, CDR2 SVGAGI. After removal of 6 bases from V and 3 bases from J, the junction contained 4 bases not matched to a gene. This CDR3 has 15 amino acids. In nucleotides, the CDR3 is TGTGCCAGCAGCCGACTAGCGGGGTTCAAAAACATTCAGTACTTC. This gives the protein CASSRLAGFKNIQYF.